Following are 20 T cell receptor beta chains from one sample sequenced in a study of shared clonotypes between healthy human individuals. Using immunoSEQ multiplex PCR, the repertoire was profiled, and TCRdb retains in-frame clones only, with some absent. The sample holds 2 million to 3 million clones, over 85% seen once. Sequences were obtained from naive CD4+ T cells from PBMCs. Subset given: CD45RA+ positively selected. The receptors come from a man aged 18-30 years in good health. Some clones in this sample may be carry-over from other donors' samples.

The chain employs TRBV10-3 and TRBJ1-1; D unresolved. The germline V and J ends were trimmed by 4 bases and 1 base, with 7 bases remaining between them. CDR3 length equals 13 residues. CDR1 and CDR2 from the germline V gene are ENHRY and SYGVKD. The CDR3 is CAISVKGNTEAFF. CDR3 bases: TGTGCCATCAGTGTTAAGGGGAACACTGAAGCTTTCTTT.

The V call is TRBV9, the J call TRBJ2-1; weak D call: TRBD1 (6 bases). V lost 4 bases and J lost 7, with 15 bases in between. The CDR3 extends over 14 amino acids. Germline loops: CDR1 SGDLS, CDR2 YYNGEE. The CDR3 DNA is TGTGCCAGCAGCCAACAAGGACAGCCGAATGAGCAGTTCTTC. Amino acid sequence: CASSQQGQPNEQFF.

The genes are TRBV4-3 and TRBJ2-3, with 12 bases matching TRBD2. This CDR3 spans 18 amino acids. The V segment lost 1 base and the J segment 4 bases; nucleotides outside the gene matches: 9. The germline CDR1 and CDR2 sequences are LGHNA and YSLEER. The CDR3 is CASSQVRETSGSADTQYF. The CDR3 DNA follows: TGCGCCAGCAGCCAAGTTAGGGAGACTAGCGGGAGTGCAGATACGCAGTATTTT.

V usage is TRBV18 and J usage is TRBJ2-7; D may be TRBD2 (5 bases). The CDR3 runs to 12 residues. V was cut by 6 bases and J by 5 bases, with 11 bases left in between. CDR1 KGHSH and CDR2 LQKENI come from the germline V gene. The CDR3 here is CASSRGVNEQYF. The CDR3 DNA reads TGTGCCAGCTCCCGGGGAGTCAACGAGCAGTACTTC.

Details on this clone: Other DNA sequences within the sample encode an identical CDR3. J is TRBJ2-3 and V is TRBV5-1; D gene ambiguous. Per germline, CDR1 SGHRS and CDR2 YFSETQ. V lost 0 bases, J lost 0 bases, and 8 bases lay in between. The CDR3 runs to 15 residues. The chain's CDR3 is CASSLALTSTDTQYF. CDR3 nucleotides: TGCGCCAGCAGCTTGGCACTAACTAGCACAGATACGCAGTATTTT.

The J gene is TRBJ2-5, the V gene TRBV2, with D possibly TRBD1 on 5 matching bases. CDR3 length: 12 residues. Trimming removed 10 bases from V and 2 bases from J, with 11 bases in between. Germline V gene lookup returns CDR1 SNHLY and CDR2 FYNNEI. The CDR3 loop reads CATATVQETQYF. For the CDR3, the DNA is TGTGCCACCGCGACAGTACAAGAGACCCAGTACTTC.

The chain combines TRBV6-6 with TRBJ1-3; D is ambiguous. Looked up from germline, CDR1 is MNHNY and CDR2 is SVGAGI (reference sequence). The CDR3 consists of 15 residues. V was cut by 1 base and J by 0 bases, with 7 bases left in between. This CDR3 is CASSYYRASGNTIYF. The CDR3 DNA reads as TGTGCCAGCAGTTACTACCGGGCCTCTGGAAACACCATATATTTT.

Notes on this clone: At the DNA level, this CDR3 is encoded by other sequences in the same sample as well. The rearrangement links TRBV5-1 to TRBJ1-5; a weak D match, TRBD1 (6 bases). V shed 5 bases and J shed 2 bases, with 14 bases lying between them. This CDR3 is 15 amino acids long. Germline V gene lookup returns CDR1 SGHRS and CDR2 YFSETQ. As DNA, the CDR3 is TGCGCCAGCAGTCCGGAGGGGGTGGGCAATCAGCCCCAGCATTTT. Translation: CASSPEGVGNQPQHF. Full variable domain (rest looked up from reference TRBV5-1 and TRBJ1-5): KAGVTQTPRYLIKTRGQQVTLSCSPISGHRSVSWYQQTPGQGLQFLFEYFSETQRNKGNFPGRFSGRQFSNSRSEMNVSTLELGDSALYLCASSPEGVGNQPQHFGDGTRLSIL.

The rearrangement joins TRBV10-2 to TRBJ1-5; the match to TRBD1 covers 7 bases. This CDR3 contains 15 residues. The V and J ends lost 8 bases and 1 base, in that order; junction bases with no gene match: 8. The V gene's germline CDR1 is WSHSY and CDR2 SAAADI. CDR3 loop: CASSKDRESNQPQHF. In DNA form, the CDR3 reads TGCGCCAGCTCCAAAGACAGGGAAAGCAATCAGCCCCAGCATTTT.

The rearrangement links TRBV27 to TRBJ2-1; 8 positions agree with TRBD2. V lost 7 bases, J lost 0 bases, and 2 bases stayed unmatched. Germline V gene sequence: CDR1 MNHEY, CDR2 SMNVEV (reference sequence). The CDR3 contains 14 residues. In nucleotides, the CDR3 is TGTGCCAGCAAGCGGGAGAGCTCCTACAATGAGCAGTTCTTC. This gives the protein CASKRESSYNEQFF.

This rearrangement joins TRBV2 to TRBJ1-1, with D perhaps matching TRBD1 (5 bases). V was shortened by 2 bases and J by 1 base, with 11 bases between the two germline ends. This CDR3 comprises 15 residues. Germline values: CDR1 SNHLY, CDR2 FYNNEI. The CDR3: CASSEFQGENTEAFF. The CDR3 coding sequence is TGTGCCAGCAGTGAATTTCAGGGAGAGAACACTGAAGCTTTCTTT.

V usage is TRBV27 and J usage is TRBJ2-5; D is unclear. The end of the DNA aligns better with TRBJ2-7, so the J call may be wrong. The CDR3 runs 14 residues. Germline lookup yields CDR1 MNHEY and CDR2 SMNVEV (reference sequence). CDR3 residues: CASSLSAVSHEQYF. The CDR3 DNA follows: TGTGCCAGCAGTTTATCGGCCGTAAGCCACGAGCAGTACTTC.

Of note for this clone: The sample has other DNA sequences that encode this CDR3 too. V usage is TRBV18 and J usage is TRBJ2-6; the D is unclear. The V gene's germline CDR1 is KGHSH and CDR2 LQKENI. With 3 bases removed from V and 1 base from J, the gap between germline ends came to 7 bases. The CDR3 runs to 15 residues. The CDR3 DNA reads TGTGCCAGCTCACCGCGCGGATCTGGGGCCAACGTCCTGACTTTC. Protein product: CASSPRGSGANVLTF.

CDR3 bases: TGTGCCAGCAGCCCCTGGGACAGGGTCGGCGCTGGGGCCAACGTCCTGACTTTC. Protein product: CASSPWDRVGAGANVLTF. The chain links TRBV14 to TRBJ2-6; 9 bases map to TRBD1. CDR1 and CDR2 from the germline V gene are SGHDN and FVKESK. CDR3 size: 18 residues. J was trimmed by 2 bases and V by 4 bases; bases with no gene match: 9.

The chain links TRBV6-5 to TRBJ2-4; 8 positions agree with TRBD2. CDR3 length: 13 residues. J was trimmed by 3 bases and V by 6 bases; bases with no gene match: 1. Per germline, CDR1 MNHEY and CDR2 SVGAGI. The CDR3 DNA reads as TGTGCCAGCAGCAGCGGGGGCAAAAACATTCAGTACTTC. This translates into CASSSGGKNIQYF.

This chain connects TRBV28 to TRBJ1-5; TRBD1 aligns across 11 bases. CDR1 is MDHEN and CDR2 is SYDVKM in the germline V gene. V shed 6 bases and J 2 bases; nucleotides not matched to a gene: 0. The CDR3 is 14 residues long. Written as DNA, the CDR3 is TGTGCCAGCAGGGGACAGGGGGGCAATCAGCCCCAGCATTTT. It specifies CASRGQGGNQPQHF.

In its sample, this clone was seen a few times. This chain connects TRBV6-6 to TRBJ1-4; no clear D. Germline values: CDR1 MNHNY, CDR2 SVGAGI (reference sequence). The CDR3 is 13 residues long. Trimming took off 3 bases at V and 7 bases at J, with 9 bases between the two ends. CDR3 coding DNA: TGTGCCAGCAGTTATAGGTGGAGTGAAAAACTGTTTTTT. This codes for CASSYRWSEKLFF.

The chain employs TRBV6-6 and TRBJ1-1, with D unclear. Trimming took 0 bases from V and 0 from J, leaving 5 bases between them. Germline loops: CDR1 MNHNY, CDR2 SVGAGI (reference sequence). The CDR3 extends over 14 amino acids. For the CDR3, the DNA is TGTGCCAGCAGTTACTCCGCCTTGAACACTGAAGCTTTCTTT. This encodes CASSYSALNTEAFF.

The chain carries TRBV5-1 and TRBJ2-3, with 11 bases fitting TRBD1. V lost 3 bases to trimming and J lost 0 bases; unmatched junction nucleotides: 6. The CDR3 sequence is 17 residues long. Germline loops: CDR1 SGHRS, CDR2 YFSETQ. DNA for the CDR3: TGCGCCAGCAGCTGGGACAGGGGGTCAAAGAGCACAGATACGCAGTATTTT. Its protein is CASSWDRGSKSTDTQYF.

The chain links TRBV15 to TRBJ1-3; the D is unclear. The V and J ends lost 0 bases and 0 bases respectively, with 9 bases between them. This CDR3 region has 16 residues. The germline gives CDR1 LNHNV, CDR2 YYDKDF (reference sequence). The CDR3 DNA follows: TGTGCCACCAGCAGAGACAGGTCCACCTCTGGAAACACCATATATTTT. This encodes CATSRDRSTSGNTIYF.